This T cell receptor beta chain appears in the sequencing data of a study of early T cells in non-severe SARS-CoV-2 infection. Overall study context: Sequencing of unsorted whole blood was done on bulk RNA, leaving chains unpaired. Study-wide results and caveats: VDJdb matching favored anti-spike CD8 responses, missing private and CD4 specificities.

This clonotype was observed a handful of times. What it binds is not known. CDR1 and CDR2 (germline): DFQATT, SNEGSKA (reference sequence). V was cut by 4 bases and J by 5 bases, with 17 bases left in between. CDR3 size: 14 residues. Separate cDNA molecules each had unique molecular identifiers attached to them. TCRdb used MiXCR to reprocess the 5' RACE reads, holding one entry per CDR3 protein. There are more than 45,000 distinct CDR3 sequences in the sample; approximately 7.7% occur only once, and about 3.4% lies in the top ten. This sequence originates from an adult who was a healthcare worker with PCR-confirmed SARS-CoV-2 infection or an uninfected control (not recorded which). The V gene is TRBV20-1, the J gene TRBJ2-5, with D tentatively TRBD1 (5 bases). Sequencing was carried out using whole blood. For the CDR3, the DNA is TGCAGTGCTACTAGGGGCTGGCCCCAGGAGACCCAGTACTTC. The encoded protein is CSATRGWPQETQYF.